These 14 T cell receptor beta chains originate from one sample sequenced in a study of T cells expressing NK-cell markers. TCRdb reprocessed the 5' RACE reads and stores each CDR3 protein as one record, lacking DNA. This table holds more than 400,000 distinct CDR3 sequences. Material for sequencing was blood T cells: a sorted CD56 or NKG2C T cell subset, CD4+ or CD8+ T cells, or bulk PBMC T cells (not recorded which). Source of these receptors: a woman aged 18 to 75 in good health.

This CDR3 is CASSYEAASGNTIYF. The rearrangement uses TRBV6-5 and TRBJ1-3. Germline loops: CDR1 MNHEY, CDR2 SVGAGI. The CDR3 spans 15 residues.

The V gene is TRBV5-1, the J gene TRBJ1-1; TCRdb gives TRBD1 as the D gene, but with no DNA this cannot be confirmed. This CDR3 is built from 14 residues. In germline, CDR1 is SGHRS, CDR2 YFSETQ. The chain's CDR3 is CASSLDLGPYEAFF.

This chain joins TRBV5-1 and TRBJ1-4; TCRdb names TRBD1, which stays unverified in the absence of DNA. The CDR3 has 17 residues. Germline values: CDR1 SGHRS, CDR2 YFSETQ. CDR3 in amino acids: CASSLRPPGSEDEKLFF.

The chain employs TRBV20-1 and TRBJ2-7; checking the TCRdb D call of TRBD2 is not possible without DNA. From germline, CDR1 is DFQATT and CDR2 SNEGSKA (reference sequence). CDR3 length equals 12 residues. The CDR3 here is CSAGTSSYEQYF.

CDR3 amino acids: CASSPKGTGWETQYF. The J gene is TRBJ2-5, the V gene TRBV5-1; with no DNA, the TCRdb D assignment of TRBD1 cannot be verified. Germline CDR1 SGHRS, CDR2 YFSETQ. This CDR3 has 15 residues.

This CDR3 is CASSREGTGDSPLHF. The chain is built from TRBV18 and TRBJ1-6; as DNA is missing, the TRBD1 call by TCRdb cannot be tested. The germline V gene has CDR1 KGHSH and CDR2 LQKENI. CDR3 length: 15 residues.

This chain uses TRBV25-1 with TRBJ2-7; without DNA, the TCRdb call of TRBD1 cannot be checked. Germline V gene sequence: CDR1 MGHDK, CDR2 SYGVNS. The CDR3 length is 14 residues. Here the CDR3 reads CASSAKQGTYEQYF.

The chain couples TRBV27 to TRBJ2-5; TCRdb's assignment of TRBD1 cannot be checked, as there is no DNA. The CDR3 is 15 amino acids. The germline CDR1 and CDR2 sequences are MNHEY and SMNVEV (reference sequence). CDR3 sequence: CASRPGQGFQETQYF.

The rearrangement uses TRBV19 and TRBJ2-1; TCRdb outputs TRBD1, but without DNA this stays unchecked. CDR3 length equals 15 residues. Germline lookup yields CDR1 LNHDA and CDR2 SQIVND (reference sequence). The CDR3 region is CASSPALGGTNEQFF.

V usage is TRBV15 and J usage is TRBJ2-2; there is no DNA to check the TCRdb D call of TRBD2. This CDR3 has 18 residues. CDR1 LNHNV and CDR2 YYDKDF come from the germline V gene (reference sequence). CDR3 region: CATSTSLGLGPNTGELFF.

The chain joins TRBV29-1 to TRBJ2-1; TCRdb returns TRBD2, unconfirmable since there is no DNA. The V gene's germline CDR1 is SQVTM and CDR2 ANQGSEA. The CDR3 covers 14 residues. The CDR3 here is CSVGILSDLAGQFF.

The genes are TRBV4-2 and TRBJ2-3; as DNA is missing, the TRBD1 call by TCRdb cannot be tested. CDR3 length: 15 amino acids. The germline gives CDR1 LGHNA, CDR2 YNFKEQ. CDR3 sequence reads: CASSQGQGVTDTQYF.

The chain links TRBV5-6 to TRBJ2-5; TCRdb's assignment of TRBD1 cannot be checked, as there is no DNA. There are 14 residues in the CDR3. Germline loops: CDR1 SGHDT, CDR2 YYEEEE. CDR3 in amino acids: CASSLRGLGETQYF.

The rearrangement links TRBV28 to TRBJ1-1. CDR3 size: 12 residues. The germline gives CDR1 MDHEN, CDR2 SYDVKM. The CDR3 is CASLTPNTEAFF.